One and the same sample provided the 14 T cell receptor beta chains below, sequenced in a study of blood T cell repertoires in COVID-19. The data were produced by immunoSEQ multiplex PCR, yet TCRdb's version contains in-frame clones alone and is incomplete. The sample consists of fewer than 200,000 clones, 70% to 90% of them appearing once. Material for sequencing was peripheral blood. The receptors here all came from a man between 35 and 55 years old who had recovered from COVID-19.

For the CDR3, the DNA is TGTGCCAGCAGCCCTCCGGGGGTACGATCAGATACGCAGTATTTT. Translating it yields CASSPPGVRSDTQYF. V gene TRBV11-2 combines with J gene TRBJ2-3; D perhaps matches TRBD2 (6 bases). The germline V gene has CDR1 SGHAT and CDR2 FQNNGV. The CDR3 totals 15 residues. V was pared by 5 bases and J by 4 bases, with 16 bases between.

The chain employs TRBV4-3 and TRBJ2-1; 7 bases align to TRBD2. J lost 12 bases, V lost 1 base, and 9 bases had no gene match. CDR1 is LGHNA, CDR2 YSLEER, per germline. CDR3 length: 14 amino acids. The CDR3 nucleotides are TGCGCCAGCAGCCAAGTTTTAGCGGGCGGATTGCAGTTCTTC. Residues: CASSQVLAGGLQFF.

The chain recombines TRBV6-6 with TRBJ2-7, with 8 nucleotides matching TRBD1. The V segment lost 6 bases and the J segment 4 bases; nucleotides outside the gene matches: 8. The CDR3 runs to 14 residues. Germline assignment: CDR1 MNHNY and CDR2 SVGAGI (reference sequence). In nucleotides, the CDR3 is TGTGCCAGCAGCCAGGACAGGGTCAGGTACGAGCAGTACTTC. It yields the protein CASSQDRVRYEQYF.

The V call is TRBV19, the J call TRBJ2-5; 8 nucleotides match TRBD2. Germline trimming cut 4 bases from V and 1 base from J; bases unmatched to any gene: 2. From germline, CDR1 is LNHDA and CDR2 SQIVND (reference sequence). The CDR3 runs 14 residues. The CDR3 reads CASSRRGGQETQYF. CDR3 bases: TGTGCCAGTAGTAGACGGGGGGGCCAAGAGACCCAGTACTTC.

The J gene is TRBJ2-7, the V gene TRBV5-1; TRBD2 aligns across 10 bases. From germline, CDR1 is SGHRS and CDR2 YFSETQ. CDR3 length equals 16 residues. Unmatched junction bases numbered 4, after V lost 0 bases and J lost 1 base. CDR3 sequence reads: CASSLGLAGVSYEQYF. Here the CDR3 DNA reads TGCGCCAGCAGCTTGGGGCTAGCGGGAGTATCCTACGAGCAGTACTTC.

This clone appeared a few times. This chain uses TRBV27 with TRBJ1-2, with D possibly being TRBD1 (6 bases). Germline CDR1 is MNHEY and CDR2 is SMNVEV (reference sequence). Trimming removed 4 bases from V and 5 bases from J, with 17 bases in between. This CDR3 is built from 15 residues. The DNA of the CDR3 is TGTGCCAGCAGTTCCTCCGGACAGCCTCCGTATGGCTACACCTTC. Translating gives CASSSSGQPPYGYTF.

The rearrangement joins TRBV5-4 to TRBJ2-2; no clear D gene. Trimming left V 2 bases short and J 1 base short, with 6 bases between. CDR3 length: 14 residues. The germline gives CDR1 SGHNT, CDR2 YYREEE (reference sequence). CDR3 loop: CASSFTMNTGELFF. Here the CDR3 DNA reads TGTGCCAGCAGCTTTACTATGAACACCGGGGAGCTGTTTTTT. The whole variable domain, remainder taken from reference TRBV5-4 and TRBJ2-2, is ETGVTQSPTHLIKTRGQQVTLRCSSQSGHNTVSWYQQALGQGPQFIFQYYREEENGRGNFPPRFSGLQFPNYSSELNVNALELDDSALYLCASSFTMNTGELFFGEGSRLTVL.

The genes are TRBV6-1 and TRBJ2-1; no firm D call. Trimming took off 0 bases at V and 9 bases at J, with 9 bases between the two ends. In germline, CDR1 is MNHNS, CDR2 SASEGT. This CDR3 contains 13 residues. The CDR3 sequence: CASSEALVGEQFF. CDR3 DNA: TGTGCCAGCAGTGAAGCGTTGGTCGGTGAGCAGTTCTTC.

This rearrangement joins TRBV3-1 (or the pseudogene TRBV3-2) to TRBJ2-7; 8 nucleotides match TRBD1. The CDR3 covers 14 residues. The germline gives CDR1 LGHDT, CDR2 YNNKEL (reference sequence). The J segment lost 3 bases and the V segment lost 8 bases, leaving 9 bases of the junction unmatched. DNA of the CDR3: TGTGCCAGCGGTACAGGGGGACAAAACTACGAGCAGTACTTC. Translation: CASGTGGQNYEQYF.

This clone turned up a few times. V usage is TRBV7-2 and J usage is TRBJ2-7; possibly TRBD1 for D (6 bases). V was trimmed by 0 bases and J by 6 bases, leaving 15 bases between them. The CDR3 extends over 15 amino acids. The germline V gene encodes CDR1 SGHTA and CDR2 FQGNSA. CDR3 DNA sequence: TGTGCCAGCAGCTTAGCCGGGACACCTTGGGGCGAGCAGTACTTC. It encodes CASSLAGTPWGEQYF.

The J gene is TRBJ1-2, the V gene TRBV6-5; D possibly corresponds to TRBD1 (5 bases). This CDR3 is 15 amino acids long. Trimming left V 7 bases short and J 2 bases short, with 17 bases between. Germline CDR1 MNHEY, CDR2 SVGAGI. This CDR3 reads CASNTGRTLNYGYTF. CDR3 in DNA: TGTGCCAGCAACACCGGAAGGACATTAAACTATGGCTACACCTTC.

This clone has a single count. The CDR3 DNA reads as TGTGCCATCAGTGTGGTAGCGGGCTCCTACGAGCAGTACTTC. Protein sequence: CAISVVAGSYEQYF. J is TRBJ2-7 and V is TRBV10-3, with 7 bases lining up with TRBD2. Germline-derived CDR1 and CDR2 are ENHRY and SYGVKD. J gave up 0 bases and V 4 bases, and 3 bases lay outside the gene matches. The CDR3 is 14 amino acids.

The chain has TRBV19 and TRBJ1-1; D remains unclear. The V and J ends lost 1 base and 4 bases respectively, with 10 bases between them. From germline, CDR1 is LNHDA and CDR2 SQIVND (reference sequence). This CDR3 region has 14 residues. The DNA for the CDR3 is TGTGCCAGTAGTATAGGGGCAGCCAGCACTGAAGCTTTCTTT. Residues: CASSIGAASTEAFF. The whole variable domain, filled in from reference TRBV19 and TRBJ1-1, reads DGGITQSPKYLFRKEGQNVTLSCEQNLNHDAMYWYRQDPGQGLRLIYYSQIVNDFQKGDIAEGYSVSREKKESFPLTVTSAQKNPTAFYLCASSIGAASTEAFFGQGTRLTVV.

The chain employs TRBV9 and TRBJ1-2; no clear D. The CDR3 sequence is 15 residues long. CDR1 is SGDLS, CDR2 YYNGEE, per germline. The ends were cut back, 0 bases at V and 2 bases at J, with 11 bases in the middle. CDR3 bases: TGTGCCAGCAGCGTAGGTGGCGGGGTAAACTATGGCTACACCTTC. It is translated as CASSVGGGVNYGYTF.